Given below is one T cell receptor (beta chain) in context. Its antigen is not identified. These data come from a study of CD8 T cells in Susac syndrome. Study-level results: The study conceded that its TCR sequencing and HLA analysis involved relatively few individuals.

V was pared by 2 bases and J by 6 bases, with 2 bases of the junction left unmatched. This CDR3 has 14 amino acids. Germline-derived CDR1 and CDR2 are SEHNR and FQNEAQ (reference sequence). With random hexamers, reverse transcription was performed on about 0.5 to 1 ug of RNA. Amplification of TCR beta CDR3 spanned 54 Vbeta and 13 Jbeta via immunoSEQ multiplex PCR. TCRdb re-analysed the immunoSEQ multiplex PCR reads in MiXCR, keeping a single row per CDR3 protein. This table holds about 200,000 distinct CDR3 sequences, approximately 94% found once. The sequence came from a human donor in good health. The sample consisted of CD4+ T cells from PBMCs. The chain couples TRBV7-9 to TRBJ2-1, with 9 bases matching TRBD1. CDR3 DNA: TGTGCCAGCAGCTTATCACAGGGGGCCAATGAGCAGTTCTTC. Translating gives CASSLSQGANEQFF.